Here is one TCR beta chain with its context. Treatment reported: preoperative locoregional IRX-2 cytokine immunotherapy. Samples came from a phase Ib trial of preoperative locoregional IRX-2 cytokine immunotherapy. Method: immunoSEQ multiplex PCR; TCRdb's copy keeps in-frame clones and lacks some. The data contain roughly 35,000 clones, roughly 96% of them singletons. The data are from a study of preoperative IRX-2 immunotherapy in early breast cancer. Trimming pared 7 bases from V and 0 bases from J, leaving 7 bases between. The length of the CDR3 is 13 residues. The germline gives CDR1 SNHLY, CDR2 FYNNEI.

The chain is built from TRBV2 and TRBJ1-3; D uncertain. The sample was taken from a patient treated with IRX-2 immunotherapy. The sequence came from a human donor with breast cancer. The CDR3 loop reads CASKGDSGNTIYF. Written as DNA, the CDR3 is TGTGCCAGCAAGGGTGACTCTGGAAACACCATATATTTT. Looking up the rest from reference TRBV2 and TRBJ1-3 gives the full variable domain: EPEVTQTPSHQVTQMGQEVILRCVPISNHLYFYWYRQILGQKVEFLVSFYNNEISEKSEIFDDQFSVERPDGSNFTLKIRSTKLEDSAMYFCASKGDSGNTIYFGEGSWLTVV.